The 14 T cell receptor beta chains given below trace back to one sample, sequenced in a study of type 1 and type 2 diabetes patients. PCR was run on genomic DNA. The TCR beta CDR3 region was amplified using 30 forward and 13 reverse primers. One entry per CDR3 protein results from TCRdb running MiXCR on the multiplex PCR reads. The sample includes under 300,000 distinct CDR3 sequences, roughly 50% of them seen just once. The sequenced sample consisted of peripheral blood mononuclear cells (PBMCs). All receptors derive from a man between 18 and 29 years old with type 2 diabetes.

The chain joins TRBV11-2 to TRBJ2-1; 8 bases are a match to TRBD2. V shed 3 bases and J 0 bases; nucleotides not matched to a gene: 7. The CDR3 is 17 amino acids. Per germline, CDR1 SGHAT and CDR2 FQNNGV. CDR3 loop: CASSLLSGGSSYNEQFF. The CDR3 DNA reads as TGTGCCAGCAGCTTGTTGTCGGGAGGGTCCTCCTACAATGAGCAGTTCTTC. The variable domain in full, completed from reference TRBV11-2 and TRBJ2-1, reads EAGVAQSPRYKIIEKRQSVAFWCNPISGHATLYWYQQILGQGPKLLIQFQNNGVVDDSQLPKDRFSAERLKGVDSTLKIQPAKLEDSAVYLCASSLLSGGSSYNEQFFGPGTRLTVL.

The chain recombines TRBV7-2 with TRBJ1-1, with D possibly TRBD1 on 5 matching bases. CDR1 and CDR2 from the germline V gene are SGHTA and FQGNSA. V lost 4 bases and J 8 bases, leaving 14 bases between the germline ends. The CDR3 extends over 13 amino acids. Written as DNA, the CDR3 is TGTGCCAGCAGCTCGGGATGGGGCGAGGAAGCTTTCTTT. Residues: CASSSGWGEEAFF.

This clonotype has only one observation. The chain links TRBV7-2 to TRBJ2-7; TRBD2 matches 8 bases. The CDR3 extends over 15 amino acids. Trimming removed 4 bases from V and 3 bases from J; junction bases left unmatched: 8. In germline, CDR1 is SGHTA, CDR2 FQGNSA. The CDR3 reads CASSSRGLGNYEQYF. The CDR3 DNA sequence: TGTGCCAGCAGCTCACGGGGACTAGGGAACTACGAGCAGTACTTC.

This clonotype was seen many times. The J gene is TRBJ1-2, the V gene TRBV7-8; 7 bases match TRBD1. The CDR3 sequence is 15 residues long. Germline CDR1 reads SGHVS; CDR2 reads FQNEAQ. The V and J ends lost 1 base and 4 bases, in that order; junction bases with no gene match: 6. CDR3 amino acids: CASSLVRDRSYGYTF. CDR3 DNA: TGTGCCAGCAGCTTAGTTCGGGACAGAAGCTATGGCTACACCTTC.

As for this clonotype: The junction departs from germline at one end; a sequencing error may be responsible. V gene TRBV30 combines with J gene TRBJ2-5; tentative D call: TRBD2 (5 bases). The germline V gene encodes CDR1 GTSNPN and CDR2 SVGIG (reference sequence). CDR3 length equals 13 residues. Here the CDR3 DNA reads TGTGCCTGGAGTGGAGGGTCCCAAGAGACCCGGTACTTC. Protein product: CAWSGGSQETRYF.

The V gene is TRBV27, the J gene TRBJ1-2, with TRBD1 matching over 10 bases. The ends lost 8 bases at V and 8 bases at J; junction bases unmatched: 8. This CDR3 has 13 residues. Germline V CDR1 and CDR2: MNHEY, SMNVEV (reference sequence). CDR3 amino acids: CASGMDRGGGYTF. CDR3 DNA sequence: TGTGCCAGCGGTATGGACAGGGGGGGGGGCTACACCTTC.

The V and J genes are TRBV4-2 and TRBJ1-1, with 8 positions matching TRBD1. CDR3 length: 15 amino acids. The J segment lost 5 bases and the V segment lost 6 bases, leaving 11 bases of the junction unmatched. The germline V gene encodes CDR1 LGHNA and CDR2 YNFKEQ. The CDR3 DNA reads TGTGCCAGCAGACTACGAGACAGGGGTGATACTGAAGCTTTCTTT. Translating gives CASRLRDRGDTEAFF.

Worth noting for this clonotype: A much larger clonotype is one base distant, so this may be a read error. The chain carries TRBV19 and TRBJ1-1; unclear D gene. CDR3 size: 14 residues. The germline V gene has CDR1 LNHDA and CDR2 SQIVND (reference sequence). The DNA of the CDR3 is TGTGTCAGTAGTAGCCCGGGAATGAACACTGAAGCTTTCTTT. Encoded protein: CVSSSPGMNTEAFF.

The chain uses TRBV20-1 and TRBJ2-1; 14 bases are shared with TRBD2. CDR1 and CDR2 from the germline V gene are DFQATT and SNEGSKA (reference sequence). The CDR3 length is 16 residues. J lost 5 bases, V lost 5 bases, and 8 bases had no gene match. The CDR3 here is CSALIPTSGRDNEQFF. DNA for the CDR3: TGCAGTGCTCTCATACCGACTAGCGGGAGGGACAATGAGCAGTTCTTC.

Concerning this clonotype itself: This may be a read error: a much more frequent sequence differs by one nucleotide. The rearrangement uses TRBV7-8 and TRBJ2-7; TRBD1 might be the D (7 bases). The CDR3 runs 12 residues. The germline V gene has CDR1 SGHVS and CDR2 FQNEAQ. The V and J ends lost 5 bases and 9 bases respectively, with 14 bases between them. This CDR3 is CASSPGGTGQYF. The CDR3 nucleotides read TGTGCCAGCAGCCCAGGGGGGACTGGGCAGTACTTC.

This clonotype was recorded a few times. The rearrangement joins TRBV19 to TRBJ1-1; possible D gene TRBD1, 5 bases. The germline V gene encodes CDR1 LNHDA and CDR2 SQIVND (reference sequence). V was pared by 10 bases and J by 4 bases, with 16 bases between. The CDR3 consists of 13 residues. Here the CDR3 DNA reads TGTGCCACCTTCCCAGGGTTAGGCACTGAAGCTTTCTTT. Translated, it gives CATFPGLGTEAFF. The variable domain in full, completed from reference TRBV19 and TRBJ1-1, reads DGGITQSPKYLFRKEGQNVTLSCEQNLNHDAMYWYRQDPGQGLRLIYYSQIVNDFQKGDIAEGYSVSREKKESFPLTVTSAQKNPTAFYLCATFPGLGTEAFFGQGTRLTVV.

The chain combines TRBV18 with TRBJ2-6; D ambiguous. V lost 6 bases and J 2 bases, leaving 11 bases between the germline ends. Germline CDR1 KGHSH, CDR2 LQKENI. The CDR3 loop spans 15 amino acids. This CDR3 reads CASSYWGPGANVLTF. The CDR3 nucleotides are TGTGCCAGCTCCTACTGGGGTCCTGGGGCCAACGTCCTGACTTTC.

The chain carries TRBV25-1 and TRBJ1-4; a possible D gene is TRBD1 (5 bases). Germline CDR1 is MGHDK and CDR2 is SYGVNS. This CDR3 is 15 amino acids long. The V and J ends lost 3 bases and 8 bases respectively, with 16 bases between them. The DNA of the CDR3 is TGTGCCAGCAGTGAGGCATTGGAGGGGAGGGAAAAACTGTTTTTT. Translation gives CASSEALEGREKLFF.

In the case of this clonotype: At one end the junction does not follow the germline gene, possibly because of a read error. This rearrangement joins TRBV7-3 to TRBJ2-5; D unclear. The J call may be faulty, since TRBJ2-1 better matches the DNA end. The length of the CDR3 is 15 residues. Germline-derived CDR1 and CDR2 are SGHTA and FQGTGA. CDR3 sequence: CASSRGGDPWNEQFF. CDR3 DNA: TGCGCCAGCAGCCGTGGCGGAGACCCCTGGAATGAGCAGTTCTTC.